Below, 25 T cell receptor beta chains from the same sample are listed, as sequenced in a study of blood T cells in healthy people across ages. A second PCR of roughly 7 to 11 cycles used a sample-barcoded 5' primer and a J-beta primer mix. TCRdb redid the calling of the 5' RACE reads with MiXCR, one entry per CDR3 protein. The sample yields over 950,000 distinct CDR3 sequences, roughly half seen once. Sequenced material: blood. The source is a woman in her sixties in good health.

This clonotype was found a few times. This chain uses TRBV29-1 with TRBJ2-2, with a weak D call TRBD2 (6 bases). The CDR3 has 14 residues. Trimming pared 2 bases from V and 3 bases from J, leaving 10 bases between. Germline V gene lookup returns CDR1 SQVTM and CDR2 ANQGSEA. CDR3 sequence: CSVEIGEDTGELFF. CDR3 nucleotides: TGCAGCGTTGAAATTGGGGAGGACACCGGGGAGCTGTTTTTT.

This clonotype has a handful of counts. The genes are TRBV6-5 and TRBJ2-1; 8 bases are shared with TRBD1. The germline V gene has CDR1 MNHEY and CDR2 SVGAGI. This CDR3 is built from 14 residues. The J segment lost 4 bases and the V segment lost 7 bases, leaving 6 bases of the junction unmatched. Written as DNA, the CDR3 is TGTGCCAGCAAACTCGACAGGGGATACAATGAGCAGTTCTTC. This translates into CASKLDRGYNEQFF.

The chain employs TRBV15 and TRBJ1-2; unclear D gene. CDR1 is LNHNV and CDR2 is YYDKDF in the germline V gene (reference sequence). The CDR3 loop spans 13 amino acids. Trimming took off 0 bases at V and 3 bases at J, with 5 bases between the two ends. The CDR3 region is CATSRDGYYGYTF. The CDR3 DNA reads TGTGCCACCAGCAGAGACGGCTACTATGGCTACACCTTC.

This clonotype was seen a handful of times. The chain links TRBV12-3 or TRBV12-4 to TRBJ2-1; the D gene is possibly TRBD2 (6 bases). V lost 8 bases, J lost 6 bases, and 20 bases lay in between. The length of the CDR3 is 15 residues. CDR3 DNA: TGTGCCAGCGTTAACGGAGGGCCAATGGGCAATGAGCAGTTCTTC. Its translation: CASVNGGPMGNEQFF.

The chain is built from TRBV20-1 and TRBJ2-1; D not certain. The assigned J gene may be wrong: the sequence end matches TRBJ2-7 better. This CDR3 contains 13 residues. CDR1 is DFQATT and CDR2 is SNEGSKA in the germline V gene (reference sequence). The CDR3 bases are TGCAGTGCTAGAGATAAACGGCGGTACGAGCAGTACTTC. This gives the protein CSARDKRRYEQYF.

In this sample, this clonotype turned up a few times. In nucleotides, the CDR3 is TGTGCCAGCAGTGATCGCAGGGGTGGTGGGGCCAACGTCCTGACTTTC. It yields the protein CASSDRRGGGANVLTF. This chain links TRBV2 with TRBJ2-6; a weak D match, TRBD1 (6 bases). Deletions cut 3 bases from V and 3 bases from J, with 12 bases between. CDR1 and CDR2 from the germline V gene are SNHLY and FYNNEI. The CDR3 length is 16 residues.

The chain is built from TRBV5-1 and TRBJ1-1; no firm D call. CDR3 length equals 15 residues. Trimming took off 5 bases at V and 7 bases at J, with 21 bases between the two ends. Germline loops: CDR1 SGHRS, CDR2 YFSETQ. The CDR3 nucleotides read TGCGCCAGCAGAACATACTTCGCGGACCCGCTTGAAGCTTTCTTT. Protein product: CASRTYFADPLEAFF.

This clonotype was observed many times. The V call is TRBV21-1, the J call TRBJ2-7; TRBD2, the table's D call, was not compared with the DNA. TRBV21-1 is a pseudogene segment. This CDR3 has 14 residues. This CDR3 reads CASSKGGLVNEQYF. The CDR3 DNA reads TGTGCCAGCAGCAAGGGTGGGCTAGTAAACGAGCAGTACTTC.

The V and J genes are TRBV28 and TRBJ2-1, with a possible D match to TRBD2 (6 bases). The closer fit of TRBJ2-7 to the DNA end suggests the J call may be wrong. The CDR3 loop spans 16 amino acids. CDR1 and CDR2 (germline): MDHEN, SYDVKM. DNA of the CDR3: TGTGCCAGCAGAGCTCGAGGTGCTAGCGTGATCTACGAGCAGTACTTC. It is translated as CASRARGASVIYEQYF.

This rearrangement joins TRBV6-1 to TRBJ1-2; D call uncertain. The V and J ends lost 7 bases and 3 bases respectively, with 9 bases between them. Germline V gene data show CDR1 as MNHNS and CDR2 as SASEGT. The CDR3 runs to 12 residues. The CDR3 DNA sequence: TGTGCCAGCACCCCCAAGGACTATGGCTACACCTTC. Its protein is CASTPKDYGYTF.

This chain connects TRBV18 to TRBJ2-3, with no clear D. CDR1 is KGHSH and CDR2 is LQKENI in the germline V gene. The V end lost 1 base, the J end lost 3 bases, and 8 bases lay between the germline ends. The CDR3 runs to 14 residues. This CDR3 is CASSPLRATDTQYF. DNA for the CDR3: TGTGCCAGCTCACCACTGAGAGCGACAGATACGCAGTATTTT.

The chain carries TRBV27 and TRBJ2-3; TRBD2 matches at 8 bases. The V gene end was trimmed by 3 bases and the J gene end by 9 bases; junction bases not matched to a gene: 5. The germline CDR1 and CDR2 sequences are MNHEY and SMNVEV (reference sequence). The CDR3 runs 13 residues. In nucleotides, the CDR3 is TGTGCCAGCAGTTTCTCCGGGAGGGACACGCAGTATTTT. Translated, it gives CASSFSGRDTQYF.

The rearrangement joins TRBV7-9 to TRBJ2-2; possibly TRBD1 or TRBD2 for D (5 bases each). From germline, CDR1 is SEHNR and CDR2 FQNEAQ (reference sequence). The CDR3 contains 17 residues. V dropped 1 base and J dropped 3 bases, with 15 bases sitting between them. The CDR3 region is CASSLGGDLTHTGELFF. The CDR3, as DNA: TGTGCCAGCAGCTTAGGTGGGGACCTAACGCACACCGGGGAGCTGTTTTTT.

The V call is TRBV9, the J call TRBJ2-2, with D possibly TRBD1 on 6 matching bases. Germline V gene sequence: CDR1 SGDLS, CDR2 YYNGEE. The CDR3 consists of 15 residues. V was shortened by 2 bases and J by 5 bases, with 13 bases between the two germline ends. The CDR3 nucleotides are TGTGCCAGCAGCGTTGGACAGTGGGCAACCGGGGAGCTGTTTTTT. This codes for CASSVGQWATGELFF.

J is TRBJ1-1 and V is TRBV4-1, with D maybe TRBD1 (5 bases). The germline V gene encodes CDR1 MGHRA and CDR2 YSYEKL. CDR3 size: 18 residues. V was clipped by 1 base and J by 0 bases, with 18 bases between them. The chain's CDR3 is CASSQVVARGRVNTEAFF. CDR3 in DNA: TGCGCCAGCAGCCAAGTGGTGGCAAGGGGTAGGGTGAACACTGAAGCTTTCTTT.

This clonotype has more than one count but fewer than ten. This chain uses TRBV20-1 with TRBJ1-2; no clear D gene. The germline CDR1 and CDR2 sequences are DFQATT and SNEGSKA (reference sequence). This CDR3 region has 11 residues. Trimming took off 5 bases at V and 9 bases at J, with 13 bases between the two ends. CDR3 protein: CSAGTYLSYTF. CDR3 DNA: TGCAGTGCTGGTACATACTTGAGCTACACCTTC.

V gene TRBV7-9 combines with J gene TRBJ2-4, with 9 bases aligning to TRBD2. The CDR3 spans 17 residues. V trimming: 1 base; J trimming: 4 bases; junction bases outside the gene matches: 8. Germline-derived CDR1 and CDR2 are SEHNR and FQNEAQ (reference sequence). The CDR3 coding sequence is TGTGCCAGCAGCTTAGAAGCGACTAGCGGCGCTAAAAACATTCAGTACTTC. Its translation is CASSLEATSGAKNIQYF.

The gene calls are TRBV29-1 and TRBJ1-2; no definite D call. V was clipped by 6 bases and J by 7 bases, with 15 bases between them. Per the germline V gene, CDR1 is SQVTM and CDR2 is ANQGSEA. The CDR3 extends over 12 amino acids. The DNA of the CDR3 is TGCAGCGTGGCAAGGTGGGCCAGTGGCTACACCTTC. Its protein product is CSVARWASGYTF. Supplemented by reference TRBV29-1 and TRBJ1-2, the full variable domain reads SAVISQKPSRDICQRGTSLTIQCQVDSQVTMMFWYRQQPGQSLTLIATANQGSEATYESGFVIDKFPISRPNLTFSTLTVSNMSPEDSSIYLCSVARWASGYTFGSGTRLTVV.

The CDR3 DNA reads as TGCAGTGCCAATAGGTTAGACGGAAGCACAGATACGCAGTATTTT. This sequence encodes CSANRLDGSTDTQYF. The rearrangement joins TRBV20-1 to TRBJ2-3; unclear D gene. Deletions cut 6 bases from V and 0 bases from J, with 16 bases between. Germline lookup yields CDR1 DFQATT and CDR2 SNEGSKA (reference sequence). The CDR3 covers 15 residues.

This chain connects TRBV6-2 or TRBV6-3 to TRBJ2-7; D is possibly TRBD1 (6 bases). CDR1 and CDR2 (germline): MNHEY, SVGEGT. The CDR3 totals 13 residues. V lost 5 bases and J 3 bases, leaving 11 bases between the germline ends. The CDR3 loop reads CASSTGFNYEQYF. CDR3 nucleotide sequence: TGTGCCAGCAGTACAGGGTTCAACTACGAGCAGTACTTC.

This clonotype was seen only a few times. The chain joins TRBV3-1 to TRBJ2-4; D is possibly TRBD1 (5 bases). Germline CDR1 and CDR2: LGHDT and YNNKEL (reference sequence). The V gene lost 4 bases and the J gene lost 0 bases, with 13 bases spanning the gap. This CDR3 is 16 amino acids long. CDR3 loop: CASSPPRQLAKNIQYF. The CDR3 bases are TGTGCCAGCAGCCCCCCCCGACAGCTAGCCAAAAACATTCAGTACTTC.

This clonotype occurred a few times. The V gene is TRBV29-1, the J gene TRBJ2-1; 7 bases are a match to TRBD1. The CDR3 has 13 residues. Germline assignment: CDR1 SQVTM and CDR2 ANQGSEA. The ends lost 6 bases at V and 8 bases at J; junction bases unmatched: 10. CDR3 in amino acids: CSVSDRVGYEQFF. The CDR3 nucleotides read TGCAGCGTCTCTGACAGGGTGGGGTATGAGCAGTTCTTC.

V gene TRBV5-1 combines with J gene TRBJ2-5, with 13 nucleotides matching TRBD2. Losses at the gene ends were 4 bases for V and 4 bases for J; bases not matched to a gene: 10. Germline lookup yields CDR1 SGHRS and CDR2 YFSETQ. This CDR3 contains 17 residues. In DNA form, the CDR3 reads TGCGCCAGCAGCATAACTAGCGGGAGGGCCGTCGGAGAGACCCAGTACTTC. Protein: CASSITSGRAVGETQYF.

The chain links TRBV11-1 to TRBJ2-5, with TRBD1 matching 7 bases. The DNA end is more similar to TRBJ2-7, so the J call may be wrong. The CDR3 is made up of 14 amino acids. Per the germline V gene, CDR1 is SGHAT and CDR2 is FQDESV (reference sequence). Here the CDR3 DNA reads TGTGCCAGCAGCAAGCAAGACAGGGCCTACGAGCAGTACTTC. It is translated as CASSKQDRAYEQYF.

The chain carries TRBV4-3 and TRBJ2-5; 9 positions match TRBD1. The CDR3 totals 17 residues. The trim removed 2 bases at V and 2 bases at J, leaving 9 bases unmatched. The germline CDR1 and CDR2 sequences are LGHNA and YSLEER. CDR3 protein: CASSQKGYGTGQETQYF. Here the CDR3 DNA reads TGCGCCAGCAGCCAAAAGGGCTACGGGACAGGGCAAGAGACCCAGTACTTC.